The source of this T cell receptor beta chain is a study of blood T cell repertoires in COVID-19. Germline assignment: CDR1 LGHNA and CDR2 YSLEER. The CDR3 has 15 residues. V was clipped by 4 bases and J by 7 bases, with 19 bases between them. Study members were between roughly 18 and 89 years old and lived in some 26 US regions. This table comes from immunoSEQ multiplex PCR, and its TCRdb copy is limited to in-frame clones, with some not included. The profile shows 200,000 to 250,000 clones, 82% of them singletons. The rearrangement links TRBV4-3 to TRBJ1-2; D call uncertain. This clonotype originated in an older woman who had recovered from COVID-19. Sequencing was carried out using PBMCs or T cells enriched from blood (not recorded which). DNA for the CDR3: TGCGCCAGCAGCCCCGCCTCGGGGATTAGGGTTGGCTACACCTTC. As protein: CASSPASGIRVGYTF.